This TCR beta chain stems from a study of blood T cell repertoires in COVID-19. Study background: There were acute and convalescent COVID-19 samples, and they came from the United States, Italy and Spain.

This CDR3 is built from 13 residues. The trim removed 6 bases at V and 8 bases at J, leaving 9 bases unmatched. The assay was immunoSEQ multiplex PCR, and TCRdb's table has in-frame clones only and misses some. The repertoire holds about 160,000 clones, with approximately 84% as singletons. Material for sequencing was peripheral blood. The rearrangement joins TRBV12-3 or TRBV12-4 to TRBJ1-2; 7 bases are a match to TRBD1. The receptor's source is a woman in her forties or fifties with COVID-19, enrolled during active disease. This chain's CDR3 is CASSQDRRGGYTF. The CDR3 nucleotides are TGTGCCAGCAGCCAGGACAGGAGGGGAGGCTACACCTTC.